Below, one T cell receptor (beta chain) is given with its context. This record comes from a study of shared clonotypes between healthy human individuals. The table came from immunoSEQ multiplex PCR; TCRdb's copy has only in-frame clones and leaves some out. Seen here are 2 million to 2.5 million clones, around 90% observed once, and the top ten hold 0.37%. This sequence was found in a young man in good health. Some clones in this sample may be carry-over from other donors' samples. The sample comprised naive CD4+ T cells from PBMCs. Subset in this sample: CD45RA+ positively selected.

The CDR3 DNA reads as TGCGCCAGCAGCTTCGCGGGAGGCCATGAGCAGTTCTTC. It codes for CASSFAGGHEQFF. The rearrangement uses TRBV5-1 and TRBJ2-1; 8 positions agree with TRBD2. The length of the CDR3 is 13 residues. V lost 2 bases and J lost 8; bases outside the gene matches: 3. The germline V gene encodes CDR1 SGHRS and CDR2 YFSETQ.